The 28 T cell receptor beta chains in this list originate from one sample, sequenced in a study of breast tumors, draining lymph nodes, adjacent tissues. TCRdb re-called the multiplex PCR reads through MiXCR, storing one row per CDR3 protein. Found here are just over 30,000 distinct CDR3 sequences, 63% of them singletons; the top ten hold 18%. The specimen was breast tumor tissue. These receptors originate from a female donor with breast cancer. Some clones in this sample may be carry-over from other donors' samples.

Only one count was recorded for this clonotype. This chain connects TRBV7-2 to TRBJ1-5, with D hard to call. V gave up 5 bases and J gave up 7 bases, with 12 bases separating them. Germline values: CDR1 SGHTA, CDR2 FQGNSA. The CDR3 is 13 residues long. The CDR3 bases are TGTGCCAGCAGCACCACAAAGATGCAGCCCCAGCATTTT. This sequence encodes CASSTTKMQPQHF. The variable domain in full, completed from reference TRBV7-2 and TRBJ1-5, reads GAGVSQSPSNKVTEKGKDVELRCDPISGHTALYWYRQSLGQGLEFLIYFQGNSAPDKSGLPSDRFSAERTGGSVSTLTIQRTQQEDSAVYLCASSTTKMQPQHFGDGTRLSIL.

The genes are TRBV5-1 and TRBJ2-1, with TRBD1 matching 8 bases. CDR3 length: 17 residues. Looked up from germline, CDR1 is SGHRS and CDR2 is YFSETQ. Trimming removed 2 bases from V and 4 bases from J; junction bases left unmatched: 11. The CDR3 loop reads CASSFDFNRGYYNEQFF. CDR3 sequence (DNA): TGCGCCAGCAGCTTTGATTTTAACAGGGGGTATTACAATGAGCAGTTCTTC.

The chain employs TRBV2 and TRBJ2-3; D unclear. The CDR3 is 15 residues long. V shed 7 bases and J shed 0 bases, with 14 bases lying between them. Per the germline V gene, CDR1 is SNHLY and CDR2 is FYNNEI. The chain's CDR3 is CASNPGQASTDTQYF. In DNA form, the CDR3 reads TGTGCCAGCAACCCCGGGCAGGCTAGCACAGATACGCAGTATTTT.

The chain joins TRBV9 to TRBJ2-2, with D hard to call. The V and J ends lost 7 bases and 0 bases respectively, with 4 bases between them. The germline CDR1 and CDR2 sequences are SGDLS and YYNGEE. The CDR3 sequence is 12 residues long. CDR3 sequence (DNA): TGTGCCAGCGGACCGAACACCGGGGAGCTGTTTTTT. Translating it yields CASGPNTGELFF. Supplemented by reference TRBV9 and TRBJ2-2, the full variable domain reads DSGVTQTPKHLITATGQRVTLRCSPRSGDLSVYWYQQSLDQGLQFLIQYYNGEERAKGNILERFSAQQFPDLHSELNLSSLELGDSALYFCASGPNTGELFFGEGSRLTVL.

For this clonotype: The junction departs from the called germline gene at one end, perhaps through a read error. The chain links TRBV19 to TRBJ1-1; D unresolved. CDR3 size: 13 residues. Germline CDR1 is LNHDA and CDR2 is SQIVND (reference sequence). CDR3: CASSLAVNTGAFF. The CDR3 coding sequence is TGTGCCAGTAGTCTGGCGGTGAACACTGGAGCTTTCTTT.

This clonotype was counted many times. A much bigger clone sits one base away, suggesting this may be a read error. The chain couples TRBV9 to TRBJ1-3; 9 bases fit TRBD1. CDR3 length: 16 amino acids. In germline, CDR1 is SGDLS, CDR2 YYNGEE. For the CDR3, the DNA is TGTGCCGGCAGCGTAGAAGGGACAGGGCTAGGAAACACCATATATTTT. It specifies CAGSVEGTGLGNTIYF.

The gene calls are TRBV24-1 and TRBJ2-1, with unresolved D. This CDR3 spans 13 amino acids. Trimming took off 1 base at V and 5 bases at J, with 5 bases between the two ends. CDR1 KGHDR and CDR2 SFDVKD come from the germline V gene. DNA for the CDR3: TGTGCCACCAGTGATTTTAAAAACAATGAGCAGTTCTTC. Its translation: CATSDFKNNEQFF.

The chain has TRBV20-1 and TRBJ1-6; maybe TRBD1 (5 bases). CDR3 length: 14 amino acids. V was cut by 3 bases and J by 8 bases, with 14 bases left in between. Germline V CDR1 and CDR2: DFQATT, SNEGSKA (reference sequence). The CDR3 is CSASLGGDHSPLHF. The DNA for the CDR3 is TGCAGTGCTAGCCTCGGGGGAGATCATTCACCCCTCCACTTT.

At least ten counts were recorded for this clonotype. Just one base apart from a much larger clone, this may be a read error. The chain recombines TRBV12-3 or TRBV12-4 with TRBJ2-3, with 9 bases matching TRBD2. There are 18 residues in the CDR3. With V trimmed by 3 bases and J by 4 bases, 14 bases remained unmatched. CDR3: CASSFVAGGPLGPDTQYF. CDR3 nucleotide sequence: TGTGCCAGCAGTTTCGTGGCGGGGGGGCCGCTTGGCCCAGATACGCAGTATTTT.

Notes on this clonotype: The final CDR3 position lacks the conserved phenylalanine or tryptophan, pointing to a likely read error. The DNA is left out, because the CDR3 cannot be placed on it with certainty; the CDR3 is given as TCRdb lists it. The V call is TRBV13, the J call TRBJ2-1; the DNA was not used to check the table's D call, TRBD1. From its first to its last residue, the CDR3 has 16 amino acids. Germline CDR1 and CDR2: PRHDT and FYEKMQ (reference sequence). The CDR3 region is CASSSGTGGDDYTFGS.

This chain connects TRBV10-3 to TRBJ1-5; 12 nucleotides align to TRBD1. Germline CDR1 ENHRY, CDR2 SYGVKD. The CDR3 totals 14 residues. Losses at the gene ends were 3 bases for V and 7 bases for J; bases not matched to a gene: 1. The CDR3 DNA is TGTGCCATCAGTGAAGGGACAGGGGGCCAGCCCCAGCATTTT. Protein: CAISEGTGGQPQHF.

Only a few counts were recorded for this clonotype. CDR3 sequence: CASSLTAENIEQYF. CDR3 nucleotide sequence: TGTGCCAGCAGCTTAACAGCGGAGAATATCGAGCAGTACTTC. The chain is built from TRBV7-6 and TRBJ2-7; possibly TRBD2 for D (5 bases). V lost 2 bases to trimming and J lost 6 bases, with 14 bases between them. The CDR3 contains 14 residues. Germline lookup yields CDR1 SGHVS and CDR2 FNYEAQ.

The genes are TRBV9 and TRBJ2-2; D possibly corresponds to TRBD1 (5 bases). V shed 0 bases and J shed 1 base, with 13 bases lying between them. The germline V gene has CDR1 SGDLS and CDR2 YYNGEE. This CDR3 contains 17 residues. CDR3 sequence (DNA): TGTGCCAGCAGCGTAGGGAACTACACAGGGAACACCGGGGAGCTGTTTTTT. It yields the protein CASSVGNYTGNTGELFF.

This clonotype was recorded at least ten times. This may be a read error, as it is one base from a much larger clone. V gene TRBV5-6 combines with J gene TRBJ1-2; 9 bases fit TRBD1. From germline, CDR1 is SGHDT and CDR2 YYEEEE. V shed 3 bases, J shed 2 bases, and the junction held 2 bases outside the gene matches. The CDR3 sequence is 14 residues long. In DNA, the CDR3 is TGTGCCAGCAGCTACGGGACAGGGAACTATGGCTACACCTTC. Translating it yields CASSYGTGNYGYTF.

This clonotype was detected many times. The rearrangement joins TRBV6-2 or TRBV6-3 to TRBJ1-2; 10 bases match TRBD1. The CDR3 length is 16 residues. The germline V gene has CDR1 MNHEY and CDR2 SVGEGT. V shed 5 bases, J shed 2 bases, and the junction held 8 bases outside the gene matches. The CDR3 DNA sequence: TGTGCCAGCAGTCATGGCTGGGACAGGGGAAACTATGGCTACACCTTC. It encodes CASSHGWDRGNYGYTF.

In the case of this clonotype: This may arise from a read error, as a much more abundant clone is one base away. The CDR3 sequence is CASSLGYSSNEQYF. The CDR3 nucleotides read TGTGCCAGCAGCCTTGGGTACTCCTCCAATGAGCAGTACTTC. The chain has TRBV11-2 and TRBJ2-5, with D unresolved. Germline CDR1 and CDR2: SGHAT and FQNNGV. With 5 bases removed from V and 11 bases from J, the gap between germline ends came to 21 bases. This CDR3 is built from 14 residues. Drawing the rest from reference TRBV11-2 and TRBJ2-5, the complete variable domain is EAGVAQSPRYKIIEKRQSVAFWCNPISGHATLYWYQQILGQGPKLLIQFQNNGVVDDSQLPKDRFSAERLKGVDSTLKIQPAKLEDSAVYLCASSLGYSSNEQYFGPGTRLLVL.

Many counts were recorded for this clonotype. V usage is TRBV20-1 and J usage is TRBJ1-1; tentatively, D is TRBD1 (5 bases). The CDR3 extends over 14 amino acids. Germline CDR1 reads DFQATT; CDR2 reads SNEGSKA (reference sequence). Deletions cut 3 bases from V and 5 bases from J, with 16 bases between. CDR3 in amino acids: CSARQGGSWTEAFF. As DNA, the CDR3 is TGCAGTGCTAGGCAGGGAGGTAGTTGGACTGAAGCTTTCTTT.

With respect to this clonotype: This likely comes from a read error, as the CDR3 has no conserved phenylalanine or tryptophan at its end. The chain carries TRBV11-2 and TRBJ2-1; 9 bases line up with TRBD2. The V gene end was trimmed by 1 base and the J gene end by 7 bases; junction bases not matched to a gene: 5. Germline V gives CDR1 SGHAT, CDR2 FQNNGV. The CDR3 is made up of 15 amino acids. The CDR3 loop reads CASSLGSGRRNEQFC. The CDR3 DNA sequence: TGTGCCAGCAGCTTAGGTAGCGGGAGACGGAATGAGCAGTTCTGC.

Regarding this clonotype: The missing conserved phenylalanine or tryptophan at the end of this CDR3 makes a read error likely. The chain carries TRBV19 and TRBJ1-5; D gene unclear. This CDR3 region has 16 residues. Germline V CDR1 and CDR2: LNHDA, SQIVND (reference sequence). CDR3 sequence reads: CASRTGGLWSNQPQHS. The CDR3 DNA reads TGTGCCAGTAGAACTGGAGGGCTATGGAGCAATCAGCCTCAGCATTCT.

V is TRBV2 and J is TRBJ1-3, with 7 nucleotides matching TRBD1. J gave up 0 bases and V 7 bases, and 3 bases lay outside the gene matches. The CDR3 is 14 residues long. The V gene's germline CDR1 is SNHLY and CDR2 FYNNEI. CDR3 sequence (DNA): TGTGCCAGCACCAGGGACAGCTCTGGAAACACCATATATTTT. Amino acids: CASTRDSSGNTIYF. The variable domain in full, with the rest retrieved from reference TRBV2 and TRBJ1-3, is EPEVTQTPSHQVTQMGQEVILRCVPISNHLYFYWYRQILGQKVEFLVSFYNNEISEKSEIFDDQFSVERPDGSNFTLKIRSTKLEDSAMYFCASTRDSSGNTIYFGEGSWLTVV.

This clonotype showed up just a few times. The gene calls are TRBV25-1 and TRBJ2-3, with 12 bases matching TRBD1. V lost 5 bases and J lost 4; bases outside the gene matches: 7. This CDR3 spans 16 amino acids. Germline loops: CDR1 MGHDK, CDR2 SYGVNS. The CDR3 spells CASSWGTGGFADTQYF. CDR3 bases: TGTGCCAGCAGTTGGGGGACAGGGGGCTTCGCAGATACGCAGTATTTT.

The genes are TRBV12-3 or TRBV12-4 and TRBJ2-2; D possibly uses TRBD1 or TRBD2 (6 bases each). Trimming shortened V by 6 bases and J by 6 bases, and 23 bases separated the two germline ends. The CDR3 contains 17 residues. The CDR3 nucleotides are TGTGCCAGCAGCCTACTAGGGGGGCCCGGGTTGTCCGGGGAGCTGTTTTTT. This sequence encodes CASSLLGGPGLSGELFF.

The rearrangement joins TRBV6-1 to TRBJ1-5, with 7 bases matching TRBD1. Germline loops: CDR1 MNHNS, CDR2 SASEGT. The trim removed 8 bases at V and 4 bases at J, leaving 11 bases unmatched. CDR3 length equals 15 residues. The CDR3 loop is CASSPQTGSNQPQHF. DNA of the CDR3: TGTGCCAGCTCACCCCAGACAGGGTCAAATCAGCCCCAGCATTTT.

This clonotype has at least ten counts. A much bigger clone sits one base away, suggesting this may be a read error. The chain uses TRBV6-1 and TRBJ2-1; D is uncertain. Germline assignment: CDR1 MNHNS and CDR2 SASEGT. Trimming cost V 5 bases and J 9 bases, with 11 bases left between them. CDR3 length: 12 residues. Written as DNA, the CDR3 is TGTGCCAGCAGTCAATGGCAAACTGAGCAGTTCTTC. Its translation: CASSQWQTEQFF.

The V call is TRBV5-1, the J call TRBJ1-2; 7 bases fit TRBD1. Germline CDR1 is SGHRS and CDR2 is YFSETQ. The length of the CDR3 is 15 residues. The V segment lost 1 base and the J segment 4 bases; nucleotides outside the gene matches: 7. CDR3 sequence reads: CASSLSHRGAYGYTF. Written as DNA, the CDR3 is TGCGCCAGCAGCTTGTCCCACAGGGGTGCCTATGGCTACACCTTC.

The chain recombines TRBV20-1 with TRBJ2-3, with D hard to call. The CDR3 sequence is 14 residues long. Germline V gives CDR1 DFQATT, CDR2 SNEGSKA (reference sequence). Trimming took off 5 bases at V and 3 bases at J, with 15 bases between the two ends. The CDR3: CSARTAGRTDTQYF. The CDR3 DNA reads as TGCAGTGCTCGCACCGCAGGTAGGACAGATACGCAGTATTTT.

This clonotype was seen repeatedly, ten times or more. The CDR3 reads CASSEPPGHPNYGYTF. CDR3 DNA: TGTGCCAGCAGCGAACCTCCGGGACACCCTAACTATGGCTACACCTTC. V is TRBV27 and J is TRBJ1-2, with a possible D match to TRBD1 (6 bases). Per germline, CDR1 MNHEY and CDR2 SMNVEV (reference sequence). Trimming stripped 6 bases from V and 0 bases from J, with 17 bases between. The CDR3 consists of 16 residues.

This clonotype showed up many times. The rearrangement uses TRBV6-1 and TRBJ1-2; 7 bases match TRBD1. This CDR3 spans 14 amino acids. The germline gives CDR1 MNHNS, CDR2 SASEGT. The V and J ends lost 11 bases and 7 bases, in that order; junction bases with no gene match: 16. CDR3 DNA: TGTGCCTTGGGAAGAGGGGGCCGGGGAATTGGCTACACCTTC. Its protein is CALGRGGRGIGYTF.